Given below is one TCR beta chain in context. Its antigen is as yet unknown. The CDR3 extends over 16 amino acids. Trimming took 3 bases from V and 4 from J, leaving 16 bases between them. This sample was taken from a study of identical twins. Study outcomes and limitations: Beta clonotypes that were abundant in cord blood contained fewer insertions, a pattern absent from memory repertoires. The study drew conclusions from cross-sectional statistical analysis, not from following the same donors. There was more out-of-frame TCR alpha sharing in monozygotic twins than models estimated.

A template switching step contributed a universal primer site, while unique molecular identifiers were present in the cDNA. TCRdb passed the 5' RACE reads through MiXCR, listing each CDR3 protein once. The sample gives 640,000 or so distinct CDR3 sequences, 6.1% of which show up once; 1.5% to 2% is in the top ten. Sequencing was carried out using naive T cells sorted from blood. This clonotype was sampled from a young man in good health. The genes are TRBV12-3 or TRBV12-4 and TRBJ2-1, with D maybe TRBD1 (5 bases). The CDR3, as DNA: TGTGCCAGCAGTTTTGACAGTTTAAGTGGGTACAATGAGCAGTTCTTC. Amino acids: CASSFDSLSGYNEQFF.